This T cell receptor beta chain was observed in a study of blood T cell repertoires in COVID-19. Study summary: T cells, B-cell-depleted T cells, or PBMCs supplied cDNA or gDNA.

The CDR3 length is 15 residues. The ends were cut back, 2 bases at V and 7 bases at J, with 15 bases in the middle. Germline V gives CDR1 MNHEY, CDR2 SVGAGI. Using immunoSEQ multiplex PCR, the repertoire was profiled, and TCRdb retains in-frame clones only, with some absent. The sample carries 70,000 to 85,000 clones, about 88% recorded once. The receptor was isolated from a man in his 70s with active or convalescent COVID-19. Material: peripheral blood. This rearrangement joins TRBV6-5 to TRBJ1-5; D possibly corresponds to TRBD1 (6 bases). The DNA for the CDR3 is TGTGCCAGCAGTTACCCCAGGGGATTCGACCAGCCCCAGCATTTT. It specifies CASSYPRGFDQPQHF.